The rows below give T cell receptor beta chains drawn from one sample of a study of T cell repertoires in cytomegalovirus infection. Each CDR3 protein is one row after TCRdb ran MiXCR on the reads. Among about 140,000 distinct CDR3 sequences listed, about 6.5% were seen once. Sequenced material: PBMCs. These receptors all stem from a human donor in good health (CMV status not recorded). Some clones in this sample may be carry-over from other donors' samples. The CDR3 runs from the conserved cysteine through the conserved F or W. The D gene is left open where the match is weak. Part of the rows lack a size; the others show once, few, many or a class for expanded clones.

TGTGCCAGTAATCAGGGAAGTAACACTGAAGCTTTCTTT	CASNQGSNTEAFF	TRBV19	.	TRBJ1-1	few
TGTGCCAGCAGTGAACGGAACACTGAAGCTTTCTTT	CASSERNTEAFF	TRBV25-1	.	TRBJ1-1	many
TGTGCCAGCAAAGGCGGGACAGGGCGGGGAAACACCATATATTTT	CASKGGTGRGNTIYF	TRBV28	TRBD1	TRBJ1-3	few
TGTGCCAGCAGCCGATTAAATACAGGTTCCCTGAACACTGAAGCTTTCTTT	CASSRLNTGSLNTEAFF	TRBV11-2	.	TRBJ1-1	few
TGTGCCAGCAGTTCCGGGACAGGGATAGGGGACTATGGCTACACCTTC	CASSSGTGIGDYGYTF	TRBV12-3/TRBV12-4	TRBD1	TRBJ1-2	.
TGTGCCAGCAGCCAAAATGGTCGGGGACAGTTCTTC	CASSQNGRGQFF	TRBV6-2/TRBV6-3	.	TRBJ2-1	many
TGTGCCTGCGGGAGCTCTGGAAACACCATATATTTT	CACGSSGNTIYF	TRBV7-6	.	TRBJ1-3	many
TGCAGCGTTGGGTTGAACACTGAAGCTTTCTTT	CSVGLNTEAFF	TRBV29-1	.	TRBJ1-1	many
TGCAGTGCTTCGGGGCCCCAAGAGACCCAGTACTTC	CSASGPQETQYF	TRBV20-1	.	TRBJ2-5	.
TGCAGCGTTGGGACAGGGGGAAGCGCCGGGGAGCTGTTTTTT	CSVGTGGSAGELFF	TRBV29-1	TRBD1	TRBJ2-2	few
TGTGCCAGCAGTTTAGGAACCCAGACCTACGAGCAGTACTTC	CASSLGTQTYEQYF	TRBV12-3/TRBV12-4	.	TRBJ2-7	few
TGTGCCAGCATGGGTATTAGCGGGGGGCGGGAGACCCAGTACTTC	CASMGISGGRETQYF	TRBV2	TRBD2	TRBJ2-5	many
TGCAGTGCCCCCGAGCCTGGGAGGGGCGGCTACACCTTC	CSAPEPGRGGYTF	TRBV20-1	.	TRBJ1-2	.
TGTGCCACCTCGTCTGTGCGGGGGGCCTACGAGCAGTACTTC	CATSSVRGAYEQYF	TRBV15	TRBD2	TRBJ2-7	.
TGTGCCAGCAGCTTGGGGGGGGATCAAGAGACCCAGTACTTC	CASSLGGDQETQYF	TRBV7-2	TRBD2	TRBJ2-5	many
TGTGCCAGCAGCCAGACCCGGGGTGAGCAGTACTTC	CASSQTRGEQYF	TRBV7-9	.	TRBJ2-7	few
TGTGCCTGGAGTCCGGGACAGCACTATGGCTACACCTTC	CAWSPGQHYGYTF	TRBV30	TRBD1	TRBJ1-2	.
TGTGCCAGCAGCCCTCCAGGTAGGGGTAACACTGAAGCTTTCTTT	CASSPPGRGNTEAFF	TRBV7-9	.	TRBJ1-1	many
TGTGCCAGCAGGCCGAGAAGCGGACCAAGCACAGATACGCAGTATTTT	CASRPRSGPSTDTQYF	TRBV7-9	.	TRBJ2-3	many
TGCAGTGCTGGGGGGGGGTACCAAGAGACCCAGTACTTC	CSAGGGYQETQYF	TRBV20-1	TRBD2	TRBJ2-5	many
TGTGCCAGTAGTTTACGCCAGAGTTCAGCTGAAGCTTTCTTT	CASSLRQSSAEAFF	TRBV19	.	TRBJ1-1	many
TGTGCCAGCAGTCCTGGACAGGGGTCGCAGCCCCAGCATTTT	CASSPGQGSQPQHF	TRBV12-3/TRBV12-4	TRBD1	TRBJ1-5	many
TGTGCCAGCAGCGTAGGGGAACTCGTGGGCGGTGAAAAACTGTTTTTT	CASSVGELVGGEKLFF	TRBV9	.	TRBJ1-4	few
TGTGCCAGCAGCTTAGCCCCGGGATCCTACGAGCAGTACTTC	CASSLAPGSYEQYF	TRBV7-2	.	TRBJ2-7	many
TGTGCCAGCAGCCCCCTGGGCGGGGCAACTAGCGGGGCCATCGATGTCCAGTACTTC	CASSPLGGATSGAIDVQYF	TRBV7-9	TRBD2	TRBJ2-5	.
TGTGCCAGCAGCTCCCACCCGGGACAGCAAGAGACCCAGTACTTC	CASSSHPGQQETQYF	TRBV7-2	TRBD1	TRBJ2-5	many
TGTGCCAGCAGCAGGATCGGGGCAGGGGGATTGAACACTGAAGCTTTCTTT	CASSRIGAGGLNTEAFF	TRBV7-9	TRBD1	TRBJ1-1	few
TGCGCCAGCAGCCAAGACCAGAATGGGGGGTTTGAGCAGTTCTTC	CASSQDQNGGFEQFF	TRBV4-3	.	TRBJ2-1	.
TGTGCCAGCAGACCGGGCAGGGGGTATCAGAACACTGAAGCTTTCTTT	CASRPGRGYQNTEAFF	TRBV6-2/TRBV6-3	TRBD1	TRBJ1-1	many
TGTGCCAGCATCTATTCCGAACTGAACACTGAAGCTTTCTTT	CASIYSELNTEAFF	TRBV11-2	.	TRBJ1-1	many
TGTGCCAGCACCCCGGGCTCCAACTCCTACGAGCAGTACTTC	CASTPGSNSYEQYF	TRBV12-3/TRBV12-4	.	TRBJ2-7	.
TGTGCCATTCGGGGCCGGAACACCGGGGAGCTGTTTTTT	CAIRGRNTGELFF	TRBV7-9	.	TRBJ2-2	many
TGTGCCAGCAGCCCCCAAGGGGGCGGGGGGAACCCAGATACGCAGTATTTT	CASSPQGGGGNPDTQYF	TRBV7-8	.	TRBJ2-3	few
TGTGCCAGCAGTTTTCCAAGGCGCGAGCAGTACTTC	CASSFPRREQYF	TRBV12-3/TRBV12-4	.	TRBJ2-7	few
TGTGCCAGCAGCTTAGACACTGAAGCTTTCTTT	CASSLDTEAFF	TRBV7-9	.	TRBJ1-1	many
TGTGCCAGCAGGCCGGGGCATAGCAATCAGCCCCAGCATTTT	CASRPGHSNQPQHF	TRBV7-2	.	TRBJ1-5	many
TGTGCCAGCAGCTTAGGGAACAGGGGAGAGACCCAGTACTTC	CASSLGNRGETQYF	TRBV7-2	TRBD1	TRBJ2-5	many
TGTGCCAGCAGCTTATTTAGCACAGGGGGAGATACGCAGTATTTT	CASSLFSTGGDTQYF	TRBV7-2	TRBD1	TRBJ2-3	.
TGTGCCAGCAGCAAGGACGGCCTAAACCTTAATTCACCCCTCCACTTT	CASSKDGLNLNSPLHF	TRBV7-2	.	TRBJ1-6	many
TGCAGTGCTTTCTCCGGGGCTGGGCAGCCCCAGCATTTT	CSAFSGAGQPQHF	TRBV20-1	.	TRBJ1-5	.
TGTGCCAGTCGGGGGGCGGGCACAGATACGCAGTATTTT	CASRGAGTDTQYF	TRBV6-8	.	TRBJ2-3	.
TGTGCCAGCAGCCCGGACAGGGGGGCCTACAATGAGCAGTTCTTC	CASSPDRGAYNEQFF	TRBV7-2	TRBD1	TRBJ2-1	many
TGTGCCACCAGCAGAGGAGGGAGAGATAATCAGCCCCAGCATTTT	CATSRGGRDNQPQHF	TRBV15	.	TRBJ1-5	many
TGTGCCAGCAGCTCTAGGGGGGGGGCGTTGTCCTACGAGCAGTACTTC	CASSSRGGALSYEQYF	TRBV7-8	.	TRBJ2-7	.
TGTGCCAGCAGAGTTGGCGGGAGAGGGACTGAAGCTTTCTTT	CASRVGGRGTEAFF	TRBV6-2/TRBV6-3	.	TRBJ1-1	many
TGCAGCGTTGAAAAGGGGACGGACGAGCGGTACTTC	CSVEKGTDERYF	TRBV29-1	.	TRBJ2-7	few
TGTGCCACCAGACAGAGGGGGGGCTCCTACAATGAGCAGTTCTTC	CATRQRGGSYNEQFF	TRBV24-1	.	TRBJ2-1	.
TGTGCCAGCAGTTTACTGGGAGGAGAGACCCAGTACTTC	CASSLLGGETQYF	TRBV12-3/TRBV12-4	.	TRBJ2-5	many
TGTGCCAGCAGCTTACCAGGAGGGTCTACTAACGAGCAGTACTTC	CASSLPGGSTNEQYF	TRBV5-6	.	TRBJ2-7	many
TGTGCCATCAGTGATGGATTTTCTGGAAACACCATATATTTT	CAISDGFSGNTIYF	TRBV10-3	.	TRBJ1-3	many
TGTGCCAGCAGCCAAGACAGGAATTCACCCCTCCACTTT	CASSQDRNSPLHF	TRBV3-1	.	TRBJ1-6	.
TGTGCCAGCAGCTTAGCGGGTCGGAGGGTCACTGAAGCTTTCTTT	CASSLAGRRVTEAFF	TRBV7-2	.	TRBJ1-1	medium-sized
TGCAGTGCGCCGTGGCCGGGGGCTAAGTACAATGAGCAGTTCTTC	CSAPWPGAKYNEQFF	TRBV20-1	.	TRBJ2-1	.